One sample yielded the 28 T cell receptor beta chains listed below, sequenced in a study of shared clonotypes between healthy human individuals. The repertoire was sequenced with immunoSEQ multiplex PCR; TCRdb's copy has only in-frame clones and lacks some. The sample consists of some 2,500,000 clones, roughly 93% of them appearing once. Sequencing was done on a sample of naive CD4+ T cells from PBMCs. Sample subset: CD45RA+ positively selected. These receptor sequences come from a man between 18 and 29 years old in good health. Some clones in this sample may be carry-over from other donors' samples.

This clone was seen once. This rearrangement joins TRBV9 to TRBJ2-7; D gene ambiguous. The CDR3 consists of 15 residues. The germline V gene has CDR1 SGDLS and CDR2 YYNGEE. Between the trimmed V and J ends, which lost 0 bases and 7 bases, there was a span of 17 bases. In DNA, the CDR3 is TGTGCCAGCAGCGTAGCGTCAGGCACCTTTAGTGAGCAGTACTTC. The encoded protein is CASSVASGTFSEQYF.

As regards this clone: The same CDR3 can be traced to other DNA sequences in this sample. The chain employs TRBV20-1 and TRBJ1-3; D remains unclear. The V and J ends lost 6 bases and 0 bases respectively, with 3 bases between them. This CDR3 is built from 11 residues. Per germline, CDR1 DFQATT and CDR2 SNEGSKA (reference sequence). The CDR3 loop reads CSASSGNTIYF. The CDR3 region has the DNA TGCAGTGCGAGCTCTGGAAACACCATATATTTT.

The chain employs TRBV20-1 and TRBJ1-1; 7 nucleotides match TRBD1. Trimming at V came to 6 bases and at J to 8 bases, leaving 3 bases not matched to a gene. Germline V gene sequence: CDR1 DFQATT, CDR2 SNEGSKA (reference sequence). The length of the CDR3 is 10 residues. Here the CDR3 DNA reads TGCAGTGCAAACAGGGGCGAAGCTTTCTTT. Its translation: CSANRGEAFF.

In this sample, this clone turned up once. The CDR3: CASTPRRYYNEQFF. In DNA form, the CDR3 reads TGTGCCAGTACCCCACGTCGGTACTACAATGAGCAGTTCTTC. This chain links TRBV19 with TRBJ2-1; D remains unclear. Trimming took 7 bases from V and 3 from J, leaving 13 bases between them. The germline CDR1 and CDR2 sequences are LNHDA and SQIVND (reference sequence). The CDR3 has 14 residues.

The chain uses TRBV7-2 and TRBJ2-1; 9 bases map to TRBD2. CDR1 is SGHTA, CDR2 FQGNSA, per germline. The V and J ends lost 1 base and 10 bases, in that order; junction bases with no gene match: 8. The CDR3 totals 15 residues. The CDR3 loop is CASSLEYLAGLEQFF. The CDR3 DNA reads TGTGCCAGCAGCTTAGAATACCTAGCGGGACTCGAGCAGTTCTTC.

The chain recombines TRBV12-1 with TRBJ2-3; the table assigns TRBD1, which was not confirmed against the DNA. TRBV12-1 is designated a pseudogene. CDR3 length equals 17 residues. The CDR3 bases are TGTGCCAGCAGCTTTGACGCAGGACAGGGGAACACAGATACGCAGTATTTT. The encoded protein is CASSFDAGQGNTDTQYF.

The gene calls are TRBV7-6 and TRBJ1-5; D uncertain. CDR3 length: 13 amino acids. Trimming took 5 bases from V and 6 from J, leaving 11 bases between them. CDR1 is SGHVS, CDR2 FNYEAQ, per germline. This chain's CDR3 is CASSNNPGQPQHF. CDR3 in DNA: TGTGCCAGCAGCAACAATCCCGGTCAGCCCCAGCATTTT. Full variable domain (outside the CDR3, taken from reference TRBV7-6 and TRBJ1-5): GAGVSQSPRYKVTKRGQDVALRCDPISGHVSLYWYRQALGQGPEFLTYFNYEAQQDKSGLPNDRFSAERPEGSISTLTIQRTEQRDSAMYRCASSNNPGQPQHFGDGTRLSIL.

V and J are TRBV7-3 and TRBJ2-5, with D hard to call. Germline V gene sequence: CDR1 SGHTA, CDR2 FQGTGA. The V end was cut by 1 base, the J end by 2 bases, with 11 bases between. The CDR3 is 15 residues long. CDR3: CASSLIHGRQETQYF. In DNA, the CDR3 is TGTGCCAGCAGCTTAATCCATGGCAGGCAAGAGACCCAGTACTTC.

The gene calls are TRBV11-2 and TRBJ2-7; a weak D match, TRBD1 (5 bases). CDR3 length equals 12 residues. The V gene's germline CDR1 is SGHAT and CDR2 FQNNGV. V was clipped by 5 bases and J by 10 bases, with 15 bases between them. In DNA form, the CDR3 reads TGTGCCAGCAGCCCGATGACAGCACAACAGTACTTC. This codes for CASSPMTAQQYF.

This chain joins TRBV16 and TRBJ1-2; D unresolved. This CDR3 has 15 amino acids. Trimming removed 0 bases from V and 2 bases from J, with 10 bases in between. CDR1 and CDR2 from the germline V gene are KGHSY and FQNENV. As DNA, the CDR3 is TGTGCCAGCAGCCAATCGAAACTGGCCAACTATGGCTACACCTTC. It is translated as CASSQSKLANYGYTF. Full variable domain (outside the CDR3, taken from reference TRBV16 and TRBJ1-2): GEEVAQTPKHLVRGEGQKAKLYCAPIKGHSYVFWYQQVLKNEFKFLISFQNENVFDETGMPKERFSAKCLPNSPCSLEIQATKLEDSAVYFCASSQSKLANYGYTFGSGTRLTVV.

This clone has just one count. The chain joins TRBV27 to TRBJ1-1, with D perhaps TRBD1 (6 bases). CDR1 and CDR2 from the germline V gene are MNHEY and SMNVEV (reference sequence). The CDR3 has 15 residues. V was shortened by 6 bases and J by 1 base, with 15 bases between the two germline ends. The CDR3 sequence: CASRINRAGNTEAFF. CDR3 coding DNA: TGTGCCAGCAGAATAAACAGGGCGGGGAACACTGAAGCTTTCTTT.

The chain couples TRBV2 to TRBJ2-2; D is perhaps TRBD2 (6 bases). The germline V gene encodes CDR1 SNHLY and CDR2 FYNNEI. This CDR3 has 17 amino acids. V was trimmed by 2 bases and J by 4 bases, leaving 17 bases between them. DNA of the CDR3: TGTGCCAGCAGTGAACGTGGGGCGGGACGCCTCACCGGGGAGCTGTTTTTT. Its translation: CASSERGAGRLTGELFF.

This chain uses TRBV9 with TRBJ2-1, with TRBD2 identical over 7 bases. CDR1 and CDR2 from the germline V gene are SGDLS and YYNGEE. V shed 2 bases and J 7 bases; nucleotides not matched to a gene: 15. The CDR3 is 17 amino acids. The CDR3 sequence is CASSVSSGVAPPNEQFF. Here the CDR3 DNA reads TGTGCCAGCAGCGTCTCCAGCGGGGTGGCTCCTCCAAATGAGCAGTTCTTC.

The chain carries TRBV9 and TRBJ2-6; D assignment may be TRBD1 or TRBD2 (5 bases each). CDR1 and CDR2 (germline): SGDLS, YYNGEE. Trimming shortened V by 7 bases and J by 1 base, and 9 bases separated the two germline ends. The CDR3 totals 14 residues. DNA for the CDR3: TGTGCCAGCGGCTGGGGGTCTGGGGCCAACGTCCTGACTTTC. Its translation: CASGWGSGANVLTF.

This chain links TRBV18 with TRBJ1-1; TRBD1 agrees at 7 bases. Germline assignment: CDR1 KGHSH and CDR2 LQKENI. The CDR3 runs 13 residues. J lost 5 bases, V lost 3 bases, and 3 bases had no gene match. The CDR3 loop is CASSPDRETEAFF. In DNA, the CDR3 is TGTGCCAGCTCACCCGACAGGGAGACTGAAGCTTTCTTT.

This clone was found a few times. CDR3 residues: CASSFSGLAYYEQYF. CDR3 nucleotide sequence: TGTGCCAGCAGCTTCTCTGGACTAGCTTACTACGAGCAGTACTTC. This chain links TRBV7-2 with TRBJ2-7; 8 bases align to TRBD2. The CDR3 covers 15 residues. The germline gives CDR1 SGHTA, CDR2 FQGNSA. With V trimmed by 3 bases and J by 3 bases, 7 bases remained unmatched. Full variable domain (outside the CDR3, taken from reference TRBV7-2 and TRBJ2-7): GAGVSQSPSNKVTEKGKDVELRCDPISGHTALYWYRQSLGQGLEFLIYFQGNSAPDKSGLPSDRFSAERTGGSVSTLTIQRTQQEDSAVYLCASSFSGLAYYEQYFGPGTRLTVT.

The chain is built from TRBV10-3 and TRBJ1-4; unclear D gene. The CDR3 runs to 11 residues. Trimming removed 0 bases at V and 13 bases at J, with 6 bases between. Germline values: CDR1 ENHRY, CDR2 SYGVKD. The CDR3 DNA is TGTGCCATCAGTGAGTCCACAAGACTGTTTTTT. This translates into CAISESTRLFF.

V usage is TRBV7-2 and J usage is TRBJ2-5; the D is unclear. The CDR3 runs 16 residues. The ends were cut back, 0 bases at V and 5 bases at J, with 16 bases in the middle. Per the germline V gene, CDR1 is SGHTA and CDR2 is FQGNSA. DNA of the CDR3: TGTGCCAGCAGCTTAGCCGTTAGGGCAATGGAGGAGACCCAGTACTTC. This gives the protein CASSLAVRAMEETQYF. The variable domain in full, with the rest retrieved from reference TRBV7-2 and TRBJ2-5, is GAGVSQSPSNKVTEKGKDVELRCDPISGHTALYWYRQSLGQGLEFLIYFQGNSAPDKSGLPSDRFSAERTGGSVSTLTIQRTQQEDSAVYLCASSLAVRAMEETQYFGPGTRLLVL.

The chain has TRBV7-2 and TRBJ2-5; no clear D. CDR1 and CDR2 (germline): SGHTA, FQGNSA. Between the trimmed V and J ends, which lost 5 bases and 4 bases, there was a span of 11 bases. The CDR3 covers 13 residues. The CDR3 bases are TGTGCCAGCAGCCCCTCCCCCCGAGAGACCCAGTACTTC. Residues: CASSPSPRETQYF.

This clone was found once. This chain connects TRBV6-5 to TRBJ2-7; tentatively, D is TRBD1 (6 bases). V lost 4 bases and J 6 bases, leaving 19 bases between the germline ends. The length of the CDR3 is 15 residues. The germline V gene has CDR1 MNHEY and CDR2 SVGAGI. The CDR3 spells CASSSQGLGNREQYF. DNA of the CDR3: TGTGCCAGCAGTTCCCAGGGGTTAGGAAATCGCGAGCAGTACTTC.

This clone came up once. The genes are TRBV6-6 and TRBJ1-1; D not certain. Trimming pared 7 bases from V and 3 bases from J, leaving 12 bases between. CDR3 length equals 13 residues. Germline-derived CDR1 and CDR2 are MNHNY and SVGAGI (reference sequence). CDR3 region: CASTPIRDTEAFF. CDR3 DNA: TGTGCCAGCACCCCCATTCGGGACACTGAAGCTTTCTTT.

The chain employs TRBV19 and TRBJ1-1, with D unclear. This CDR3 region has 15 residues. Germline-derived CDR1 and CDR2 are LNHDA and SQIVND (reference sequence). Between the trimmed V and J ends, which lost 2 bases and 2 bases, there was a span of 12 bases. In nucleotides, the CDR3 is TGTGCCAGTAGTATATTTGCTAGTGGCAACACTGAAGCTTTCTTT. As protein: CASSIFASGNTEAFF. The variable domain in full, with the rest retrieved from reference TRBV19 and TRBJ1-1, is DGGITQSPKYLFRKEGQNVTLSCEQNLNHDAMYWYRQDPGQGLRLIYYSQIVNDFQKGDIAEGYSVSREKKESFPLTVTSAQKNPTAFYLCASSIFASGNTEAFFGQGTRLTVV.

This chain links TRBV7-3 with TRBJ2-6, with D possibly matching TRBD1 (7 bases). Germline V CDR1 and CDR2: SGHTA, FQGTGA. CDR3 length equals 18 residues. V was pared by 0 bases and J by 2 bases, with 14 bases between. CDR3 sequence: CASSLTYGGTAGANVLTF. The CDR3 DNA reads TGTGCCAGCAGCTTAACGTATGGAGGGACAGCTGGGGCCAACGTCCTGACTTTC.

CDR3 region: CASSVVTRYNEQFF. DNA of the CDR3: TGTGCCAGCAGCGTAGTCACTAGGTACAATGAGCAGTTCTTC. J is TRBJ2-1 and V is TRBV9; TRBD2 might be the D (5 bases). The CDR3 loop spans 14 amino acids. The V gene lost 0 bases and the J gene lost 4 bases, with 8 bases spanning the gap. Germline V gene lookup returns CDR1 SGDLS and CDR2 YYNGEE.

The chain couples TRBV4-2 to TRBJ2-3, with 10 bases that match TRBD2. In germline, CDR1 is LGHNA, CDR2 YNFKEQ. The J segment lost 7 bases and the V segment lost 4 bases, leaving 8 bases of the junction unmatched. This CDR3 is 15 amino acids long. The CDR3 sequence is CASSRGLAEVNTQYF. The CDR3 DNA reads TGTGCCAGCAGCCGCGGACTAGCGGAGGTAAATACGCAGTATTTT.

The J gene is TRBJ2-7, the V gene TRBV2; D perhaps matches TRBD1 (6 bases). Germline lookup yields CDR1 SNHLY and CDR2 FYNNEI. V lost 5 bases to trimming and J lost 2 bases, with 13 bases between them. The CDR3 loop spans 14 amino acids. The CDR3 loop reads CASSYFGQTYEQYF. As DNA, the CDR3 is TGTGCCAGCAGTTATTTCGGACAGACCTACGAGCAGTACTTC. The entire variable domain, with the rest obtained from reference TRBV2 and TRBJ2-7, is as follows: EPEVTQTPSHQVTQMGQEVILRCVPISNHLYFYWYRQILGQKVEFLVSFYNNEISEKSEIFDDQFSVERPDGSNFTLKIRSTKLEDSAMYFCASSYFGQTYEQYFGPGTRLTVT.

The chain combines TRBV9 with TRBJ2-1, with 9 bases fitting TRBD2. The V segment lost 4 bases and the J segment 3 bases; nucleotides outside the gene matches: 14. The CDR3 totals 18 residues. Germline CDR1 reads SGDLS; CDR2 reads YYNGEE. The CDR3 protein is CASSTRTSENIYYNEQFF. CDR3 coding DNA: TGTGCCAGCAGCACCCGGACTAGCGAAAACATCTACTACAATGAGCAGTTCTTC.

Details on this clone: Other DNA sequences in this sample translate to the same CDR3. This chain uses TRBV6-5 with TRBJ1-5; unclear D gene. Per germline, CDR1 MNHEY and CDR2 SVGAGI. This CDR3 has 13 residues. V dropped 2 bases and J dropped 0 bases, with 2 bases sitting between them. CDR3 sequence (DNA): TGTGCCAGCAGTTACCGTAGCAATCAGCCCCAGCATTTT. Encoded protein: CASSYRSNQPQHF.